This paragraph reports one T cell receptor beta chain. The data originate from a study of T-cell reconstitution after alpha-beta-depleted transplantation in children. The TCRbeta library incorporated unique molecular identifiers. MiXCR, applied by TCRdb to the PCR reads, yields one record per CDR3 protein. The sample contains roughly 500,000 distinct CDR3 sequences, about 31% of which appear only once. The V gene end was trimmed by 4 bases and the J gene end by 9 bases; junction bases not matched to a gene: 11. CDR1 is SGHTA, CDR2 FQGNSA, per germline. The CDR3 contains 15 residues. The chain uses TRBV7-2 and TRBJ2-7, with TRBD2 identical over 11 bases. This clonotype was obtained from a human donor who donated a stem cell graft to a child with aplastic anemia. The specimen comprised PBMCs from the stem cell graft donor, sampled from the stem cell graft. CDR3 bases: TGTGCCAGCAGCTATTCTAGCGGGAGGAGTACGAGGCAGTACTTC. This translates into CASSYSSGRSTRQYF.